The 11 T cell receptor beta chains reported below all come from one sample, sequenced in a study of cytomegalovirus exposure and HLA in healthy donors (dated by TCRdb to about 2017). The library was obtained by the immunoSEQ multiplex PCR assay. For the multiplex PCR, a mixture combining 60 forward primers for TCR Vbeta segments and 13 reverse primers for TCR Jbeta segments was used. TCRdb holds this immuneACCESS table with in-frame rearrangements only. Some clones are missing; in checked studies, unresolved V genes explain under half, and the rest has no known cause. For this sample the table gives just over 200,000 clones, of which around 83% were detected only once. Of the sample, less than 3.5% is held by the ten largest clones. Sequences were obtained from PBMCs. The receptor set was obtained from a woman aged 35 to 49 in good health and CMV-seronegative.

CDR3 residues: CASSLGIIWRQTQYF. CDR3 nucleotide sequence: TGCGCCAGCAGCTTGGGGATTATATGGCGGCAGACCCAGTACTTC. The chain joins TRBV5-1 to TRBJ2-5; no clear D gene. The V gene's germline CDR1 is SGHRS and CDR2 YFSETQ. This CDR3 comprises 15 residues. The V gene lost 0 bases and the J gene lost 6 bases, with 15 bases spanning the gap.

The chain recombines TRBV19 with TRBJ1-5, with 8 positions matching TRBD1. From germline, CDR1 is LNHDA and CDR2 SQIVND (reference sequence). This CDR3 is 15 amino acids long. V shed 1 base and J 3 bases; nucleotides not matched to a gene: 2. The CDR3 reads CASSIGQGYNQPQHF. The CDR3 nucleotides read TGTGCCAGTAGTATAGGACAGGGGTACAATCAGCCCCAGCATTTT. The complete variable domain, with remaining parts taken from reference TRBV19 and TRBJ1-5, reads DGGITQSPKYLFRKEGQNVTLSCEQNLNHDAMYWYRQDPGQGLRLIYYSQIVNDFQKGDIAEGYSVSREKKESFPLTVTSAQKNPTAFYLCASSIGQGYNQPQHFGDGTRLSIL.

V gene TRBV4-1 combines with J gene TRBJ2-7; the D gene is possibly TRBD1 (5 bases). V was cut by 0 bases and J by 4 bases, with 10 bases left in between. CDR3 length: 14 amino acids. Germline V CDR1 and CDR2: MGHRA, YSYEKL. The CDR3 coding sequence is TGCGCCAGCAGCCAAGATTGGCAGGGTTACGAGCAGTACTTC. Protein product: CASSQDWQGYEQYF.

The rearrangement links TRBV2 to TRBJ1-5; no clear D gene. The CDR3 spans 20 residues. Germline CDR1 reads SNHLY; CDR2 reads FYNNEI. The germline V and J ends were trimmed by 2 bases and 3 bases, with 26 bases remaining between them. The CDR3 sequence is CASSEWIYVGPRGNNQPQHF. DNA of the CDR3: TGTGCCAGCAGTGAATGGATCTATGTCGGGCCGAGAGGGAACAATCAGCCCCAGCATTTT.

The CDR3 nucleotides read TGTGCCAGCAGCTTAACCGGGACTAGAGGTCTGGAGACCCAGTACTTC. As protein: CASSLTGTRGLETQYF. The chain employs TRBV7-9 and TRBJ2-5, with 8 positions matching TRBD2. The germline CDR1 and CDR2 sequences are SEHNR and FQNEAQ (reference sequence). The CDR3 is 16 residues long. V shed 2 bases, J shed 5 bases, and the junction held 10 bases outside the gene matches.

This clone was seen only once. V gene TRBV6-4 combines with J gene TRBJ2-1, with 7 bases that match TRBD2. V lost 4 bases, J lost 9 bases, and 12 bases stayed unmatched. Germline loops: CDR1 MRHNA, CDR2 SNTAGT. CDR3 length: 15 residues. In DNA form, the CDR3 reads TGTGCCAGCAGTGGACCCGCCTCGGGAGGCGGTGAGCAGTTCTTC. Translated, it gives CASSGPASGGGEQFF.

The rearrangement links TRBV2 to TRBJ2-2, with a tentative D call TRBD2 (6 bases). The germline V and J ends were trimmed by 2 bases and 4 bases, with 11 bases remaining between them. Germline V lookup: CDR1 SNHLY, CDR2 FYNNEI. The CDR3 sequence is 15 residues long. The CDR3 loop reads CASSESGRTTGELFF. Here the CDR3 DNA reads TGTGCCAGCAGTGAATCCGGGAGAACCACCGGGGAGCTGTTTTTT.

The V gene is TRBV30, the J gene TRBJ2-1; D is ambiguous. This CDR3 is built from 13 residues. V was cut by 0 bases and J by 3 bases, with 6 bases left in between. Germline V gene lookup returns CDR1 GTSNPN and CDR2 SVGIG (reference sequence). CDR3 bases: TGTGCCTGGAGTGTTGGGCTCTACAATGAGCAGTTCTTC. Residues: CAWSVGLYNEQFF. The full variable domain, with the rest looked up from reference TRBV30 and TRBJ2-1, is SQTIHQWPATLVQPVGSPLSLECTVEGTSNPNLYWYRQAAGRGLQLLFYSVGIGQISSEVPQNLSASRPQDRQFILSSKKLLLSDSGFYLCAWSVGLYNEQFFGPGTRLTVL.

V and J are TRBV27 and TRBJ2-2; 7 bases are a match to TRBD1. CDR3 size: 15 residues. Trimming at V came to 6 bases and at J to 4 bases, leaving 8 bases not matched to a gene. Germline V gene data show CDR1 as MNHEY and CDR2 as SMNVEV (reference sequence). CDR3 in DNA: TGTGCCAGCAGCTGGGGGACAGCCGCCACCGGGGAGCTGTTTTTT. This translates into CASSWGTAATGELFF.

CDR3 DNA: TGTGCCAGCTCACCCGACAGGGTAGGAAACATTCAGTACTTC. Its protein product is CASSPDRVGNIQYF. The gene calls are TRBV18 and TRBJ2-4, with 7 bases identical to TRBD1. Per germline, CDR1 KGHSH and CDR2 LQKENI. V lost 3 bases to trimming and J lost 6 bases; unmatched junction nucleotides: 5. The CDR3 has 14 amino acids. The complete variable domain, with remaining parts taken from reference TRBV18 and TRBJ2-4, reads NAGVMQNPRHLVRRRGQEARLRCSPMKGHSHVYWYRQLPEEGLKFMVYLQKENIIDESGMPKERFSAEFPKEGPSILRIQQVVRGDSAAYFCASSPDRVGNIQYFGAGTRLSVL.

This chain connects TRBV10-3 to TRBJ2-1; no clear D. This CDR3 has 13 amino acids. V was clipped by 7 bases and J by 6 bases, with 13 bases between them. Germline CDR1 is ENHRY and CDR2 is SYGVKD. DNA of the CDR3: TGTGCCATCAAGGAGCAACTGAGCAATGAGCAGTTCTTC. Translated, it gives CAIKEQLSNEQFF.